This T cell receptor (beta chain) comes out of a study of blood T cell repertoires in COVID-19. Overall study context: The origin of the acute and convalescent COVID-19 samples was the United States, Italy and Spain. In each case, the material was cDNA or gDNA derived from T cells, B-cell-depleted T cells, or PBMCs.

In the original analysis: Reference gene primer amplification gave estimated nucleated cell counts. Some clones are missing from TCRdb's copy, which holds only in-frame ones; the method was immunoSEQ multiplex PCR. V and J calls and clone size follow that table, whereas D and trimming were derived from the DNA. This table has about 200,000 clones, about nine tenths appearing once. The length of the CDR3 is 15 residues. CDR1 and CDR2 (germline): SEHNR, FQNEAQ (reference sequence). J lost 4 bases, V lost 3 bases, and 6 bases had no gene match. This sequence was found in a man over 45 with acute or convalescent COVID-19. Sequenced input: peripheral blood. The rearrangement joins TRBV7-9 to TRBJ1-2; 9 nucleotides match TRBD1. Here the CDR3 reads CASSFFGTGSYGYTF. CDR3 DNA: TGTGCCAGCAGCTTTTTCGGGACAGGGTCCTATGGCTACACCTTC.